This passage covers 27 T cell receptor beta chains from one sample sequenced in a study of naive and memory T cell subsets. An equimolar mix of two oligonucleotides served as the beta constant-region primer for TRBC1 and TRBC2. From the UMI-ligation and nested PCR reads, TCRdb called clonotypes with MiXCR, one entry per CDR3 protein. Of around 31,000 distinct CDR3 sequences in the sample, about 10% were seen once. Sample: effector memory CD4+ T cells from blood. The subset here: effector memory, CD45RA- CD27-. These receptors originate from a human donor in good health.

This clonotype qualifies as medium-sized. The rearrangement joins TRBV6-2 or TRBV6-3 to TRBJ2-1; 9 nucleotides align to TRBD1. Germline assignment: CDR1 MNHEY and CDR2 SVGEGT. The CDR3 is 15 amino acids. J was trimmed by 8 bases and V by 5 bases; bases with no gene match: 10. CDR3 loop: CASSAPGQGFYEQFF. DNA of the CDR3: TGTGCCAGCAGTGCACCGGGACAGGGTTTCTATGAGCAGTTCTTC.

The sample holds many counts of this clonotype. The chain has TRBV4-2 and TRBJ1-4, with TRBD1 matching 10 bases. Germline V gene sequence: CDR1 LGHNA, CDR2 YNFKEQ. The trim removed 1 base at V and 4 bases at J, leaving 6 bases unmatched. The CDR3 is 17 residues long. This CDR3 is CASSQGDRGGLNEKLFF. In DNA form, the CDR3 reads TGTGCCAGCAGCCAAGGGGACAGGGGCGGGCTTAATGAAAAACTGTTTTTT.

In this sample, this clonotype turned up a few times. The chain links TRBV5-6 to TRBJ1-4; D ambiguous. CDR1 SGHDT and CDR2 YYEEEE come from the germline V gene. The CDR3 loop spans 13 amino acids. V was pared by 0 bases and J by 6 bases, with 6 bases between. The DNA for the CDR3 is TGTGCCAGCAGCTTGGGAGGTTATGAAAAACTGTTTTTT. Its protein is CASSLGGYEKLFF.

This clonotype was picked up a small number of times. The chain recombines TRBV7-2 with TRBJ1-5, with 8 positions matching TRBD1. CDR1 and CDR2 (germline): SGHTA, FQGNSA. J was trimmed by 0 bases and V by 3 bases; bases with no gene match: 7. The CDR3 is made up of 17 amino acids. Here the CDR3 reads CASSFRGQVYSNQPQHF. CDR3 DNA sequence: TGTGCCAGCAGCTTTAGGGGACAGGTTTATAGCAATCAGCCCCAGCATTTT.

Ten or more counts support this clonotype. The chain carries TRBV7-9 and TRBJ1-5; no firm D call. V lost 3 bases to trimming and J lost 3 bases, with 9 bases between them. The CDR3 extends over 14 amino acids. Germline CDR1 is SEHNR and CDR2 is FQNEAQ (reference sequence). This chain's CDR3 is CASSFVGINQPQHF. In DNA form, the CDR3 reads TGTGCCAGCAGCTTTGTAGGGATCAATCAGCCCCAGCATTTT.

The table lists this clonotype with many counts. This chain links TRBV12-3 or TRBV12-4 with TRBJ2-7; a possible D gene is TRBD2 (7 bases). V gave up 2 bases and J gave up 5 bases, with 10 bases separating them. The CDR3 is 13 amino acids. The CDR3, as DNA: TGTGCCAGCAGTTTACCGGGGGGCCACGAGCAGTACTTC. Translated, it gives CASSLPGGHEQYF.

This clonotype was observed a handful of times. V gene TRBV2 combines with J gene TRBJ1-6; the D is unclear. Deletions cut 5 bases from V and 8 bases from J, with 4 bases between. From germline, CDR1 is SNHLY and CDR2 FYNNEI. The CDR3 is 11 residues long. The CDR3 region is CASSYDSPLHF. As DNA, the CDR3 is TGTGCCAGCAGTTATGATTCACCCCTCCACTTT.

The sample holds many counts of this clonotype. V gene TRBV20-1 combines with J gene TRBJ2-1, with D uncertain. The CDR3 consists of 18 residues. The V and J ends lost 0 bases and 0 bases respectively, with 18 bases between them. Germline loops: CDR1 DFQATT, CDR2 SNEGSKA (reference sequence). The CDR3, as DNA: TGCAGTGCTAGAGATCTATCGAAGGCGGTTAGCTCCTACAATGAGCAGTTCTTC. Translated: CSARDLSKAVSSYNEQFF.

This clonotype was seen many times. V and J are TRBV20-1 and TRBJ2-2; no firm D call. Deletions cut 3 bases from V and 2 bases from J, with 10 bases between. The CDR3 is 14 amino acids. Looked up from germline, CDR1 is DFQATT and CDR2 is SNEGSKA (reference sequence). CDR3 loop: CSARWHSNTGELFF. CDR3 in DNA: TGCAGTGCTAGGTGGCACTCCAACACCGGGGAGCTGTTTTTT.

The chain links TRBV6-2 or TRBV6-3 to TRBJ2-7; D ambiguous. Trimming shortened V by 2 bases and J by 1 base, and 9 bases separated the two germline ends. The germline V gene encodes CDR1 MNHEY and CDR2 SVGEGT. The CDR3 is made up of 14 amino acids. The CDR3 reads CASSYRQPSYEQYF. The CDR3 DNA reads TGTGCCAGCAGTTACCGGCAGCCGTCCTACGAGCAGTACTTC.

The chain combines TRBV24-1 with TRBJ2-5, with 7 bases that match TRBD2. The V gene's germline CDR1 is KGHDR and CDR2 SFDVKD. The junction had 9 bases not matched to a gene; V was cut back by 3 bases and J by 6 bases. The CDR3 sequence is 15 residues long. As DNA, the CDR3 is TGTGCCACCAGTGATGGGGGGGACTTTGGAAAGACCCAGTACTTC. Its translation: CATSDGGDFGKTQYF.

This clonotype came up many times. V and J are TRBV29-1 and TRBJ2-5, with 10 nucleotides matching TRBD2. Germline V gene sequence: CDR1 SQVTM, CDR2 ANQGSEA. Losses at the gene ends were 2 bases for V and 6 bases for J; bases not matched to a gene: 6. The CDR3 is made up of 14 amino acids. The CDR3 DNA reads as TGCAGCGTTGAAAAACTAGCGGGGATAAAGACCCAGTACTTC. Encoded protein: CSVEKLAGIKTQYF. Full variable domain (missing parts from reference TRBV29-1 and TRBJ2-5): SAVISQKPSRDICQRGTSLTIQCQVDSQVTMMFWYRQQPGQSLTLIATANQGSEATYESGFVIDKFPISRPNLTFSTLTVSNMSPEDSSIYLCSVEKLAGIKTQYFGPGTRLLVL.

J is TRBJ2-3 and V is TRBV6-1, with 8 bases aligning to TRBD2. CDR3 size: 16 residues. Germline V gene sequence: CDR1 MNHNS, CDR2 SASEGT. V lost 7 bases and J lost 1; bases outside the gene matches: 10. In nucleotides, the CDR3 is TGTGCCAGCATCTCTTTAGCGGGGAAGGGCACAGATACGCAGTATTTT. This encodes CASISLAGKGTDTQYF.

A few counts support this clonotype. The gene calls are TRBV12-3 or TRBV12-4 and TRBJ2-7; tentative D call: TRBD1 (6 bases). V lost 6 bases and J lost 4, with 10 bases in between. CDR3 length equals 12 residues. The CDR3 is CASSSDRYEQYF. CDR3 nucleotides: TGTGCCAGCAGCTCTGACAGGTACGAGCAGTACTTC.

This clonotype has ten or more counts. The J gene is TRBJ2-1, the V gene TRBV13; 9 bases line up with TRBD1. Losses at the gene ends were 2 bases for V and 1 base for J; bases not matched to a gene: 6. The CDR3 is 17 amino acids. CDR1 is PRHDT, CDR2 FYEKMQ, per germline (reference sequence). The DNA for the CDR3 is TGTGCCAGCAGCTTAAATCACGGGACAGGGTCCTACAATGAGCAGTTCTTC. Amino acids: CASSLNHGTGSYNEQFF.

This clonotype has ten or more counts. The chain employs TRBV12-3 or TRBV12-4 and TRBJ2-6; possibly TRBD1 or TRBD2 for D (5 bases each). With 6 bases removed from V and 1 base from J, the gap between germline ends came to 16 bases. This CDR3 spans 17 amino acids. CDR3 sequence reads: CASRSRDLGSGANVLTF. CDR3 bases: TGTGCCAGCAGATCCCGGGACCTGGGATCTGGGGCCAACGTCCTGACTTTC.

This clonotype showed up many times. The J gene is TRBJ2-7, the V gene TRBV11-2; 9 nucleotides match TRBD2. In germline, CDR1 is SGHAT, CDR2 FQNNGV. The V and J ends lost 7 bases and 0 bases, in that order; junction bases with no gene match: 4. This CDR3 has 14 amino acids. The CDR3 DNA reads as TGTGCCAGCAACATGGGACTAGCCTCCTACGAGCAGTACTTC. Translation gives CASNMGLASYEQYF.

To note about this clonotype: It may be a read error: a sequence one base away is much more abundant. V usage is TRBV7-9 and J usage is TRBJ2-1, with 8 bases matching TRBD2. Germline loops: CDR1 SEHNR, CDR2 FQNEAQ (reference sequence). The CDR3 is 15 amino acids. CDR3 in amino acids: CGSSLRAGGSYEQFF. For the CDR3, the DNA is TGTGGCAGCAGCTTGCGCGCGGGGGGATCCTATGAGCAGTTCTTC.

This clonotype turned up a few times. The CDR3 here is CASSQEAYLPSYQETQYF. For the CDR3, the DNA is TGCGCCAGCAGCCAAGAGGCCTACTTGCCCTCTTATCAAGAGACCCAGTACTTC. The gene calls are TRBV4-3 and TRBJ2-5, with D unresolved. CDR3 length equals 18 residues. V was trimmed by 0 bases and J by 2 bases, leaving 19 bases between them. Germline V CDR1 and CDR2: LGHNA, YSLEER.

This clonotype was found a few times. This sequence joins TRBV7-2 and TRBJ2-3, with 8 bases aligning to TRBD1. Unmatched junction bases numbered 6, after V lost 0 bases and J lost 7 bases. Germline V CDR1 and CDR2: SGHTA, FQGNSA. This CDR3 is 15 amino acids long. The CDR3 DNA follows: TGTGCCAGCAGCTTAGCAGGGCAGGGGGCGAATACGCAGTATTTT. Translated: CASSLAGQGANTQYF.

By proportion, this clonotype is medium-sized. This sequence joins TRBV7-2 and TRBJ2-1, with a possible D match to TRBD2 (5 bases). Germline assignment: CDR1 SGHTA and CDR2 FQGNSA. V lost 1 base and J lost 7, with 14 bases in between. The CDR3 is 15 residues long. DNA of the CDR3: TGTGCCAGCAGCTTAGTATCTCTAGCCGGGAATGAGCAGTTCTTC. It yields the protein CASSLVSLAGNEQFF.

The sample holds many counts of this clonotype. CDR3 protein: CASSRPPGFGQYF. The CDR3 DNA sequence: TGTGCCAGCAGCCGACCGCCCGGGTTCGGGCAGTACTTC. The chain combines TRBV11-3 with TRBJ2-7, with unresolved D. The CDR3 runs 13 residues. Germline V gene lookup returns CDR1 SGHNT and CDR2 YENEEA. Trimming cost V 5 bases and J 9 bases, with 17 bases left between them.

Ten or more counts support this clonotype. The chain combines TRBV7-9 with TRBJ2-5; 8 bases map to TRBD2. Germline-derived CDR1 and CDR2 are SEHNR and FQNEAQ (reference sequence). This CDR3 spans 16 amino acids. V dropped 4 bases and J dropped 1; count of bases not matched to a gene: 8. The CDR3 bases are TGTGCCAGCAGCTCCGGATCGGCGGGGGGCCAAGAGACCCAGTACTTC. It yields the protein CASSSGSAGGQETQYF. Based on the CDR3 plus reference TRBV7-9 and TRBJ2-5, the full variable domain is DTGVSQNPRHKITKRGQNVTFRCDPISEHNRLYWYRQTLGQGPEFLTYFQNEAQLEKSRLLSDRFSAERPKGSFSTLEIQRTEQGDSAMYLCASSSGSAGGQETQYFGPGTRLLVL.

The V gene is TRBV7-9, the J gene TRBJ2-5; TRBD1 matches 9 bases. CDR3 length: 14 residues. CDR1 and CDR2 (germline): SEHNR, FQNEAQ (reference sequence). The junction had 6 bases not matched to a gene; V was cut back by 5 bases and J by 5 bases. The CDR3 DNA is TGTGCCAGCAGCCGCACAGGGGGCCGGGAGACCCAGTACTTC. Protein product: CASSRTGGRETQYF.

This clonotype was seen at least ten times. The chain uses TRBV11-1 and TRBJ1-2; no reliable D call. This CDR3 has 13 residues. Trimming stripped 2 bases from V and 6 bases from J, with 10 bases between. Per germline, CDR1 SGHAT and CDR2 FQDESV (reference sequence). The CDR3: CASSLSFTNGYTF. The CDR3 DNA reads TGTGCCAGCAGCTTATCCTTTACAAATGGCTACACCTTC.

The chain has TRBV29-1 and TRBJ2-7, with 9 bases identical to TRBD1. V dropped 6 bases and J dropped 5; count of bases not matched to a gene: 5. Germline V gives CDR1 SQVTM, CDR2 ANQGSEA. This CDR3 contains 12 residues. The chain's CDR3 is CSVRTGAHEQYF. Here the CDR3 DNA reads TGCAGCGTAAGGACAGGGGCCCACGAGCAGTACTTC.

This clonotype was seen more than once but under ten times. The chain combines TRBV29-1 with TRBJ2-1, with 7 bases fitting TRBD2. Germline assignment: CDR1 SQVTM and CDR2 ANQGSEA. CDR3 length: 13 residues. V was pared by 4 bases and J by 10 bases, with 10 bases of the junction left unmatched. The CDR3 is CSVVGGRGREQFF. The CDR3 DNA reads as TGCAGCGTTGTGGGAGGGCGCGGGCGGGAGCAGTTCTTC.